This T cell receptor beta chain appears in the sequencing data of a study of tumor and adjacent non-tumor tissue in lung cancer. Remarks on this clonotype: The junction and the germline gene differ at one end; a read error may be behind it.

A modified ARM-PCR protocol with three rounds of nested PCR amplified TCRbeta. In TCRdb, the multiplex PCR reads were re-called with MiXCR into one record per CDR3 protein. The sample lists approximately 47,000 distinct CDR3 sequences, under 75% occurring once. RNA was extracted from bulk tissue without any cell sorting. This non-tumor lung sample came from over 3 cm beyond the tumor edge. Germline V gene sequence: CDR1 MNHEY, CDR2 SVGAGI. This CDR3 comprises 14 residues. V usage is TRBV6-5 and J usage is TRBJ1-4; no definite D call. Specimen: distant non-tumor lung tissue. This TCR derives from a woman aged 65 to 85 with non-small cell lung cancer. The CDR3 DNA follows: TGTGTCAGCAGTAAATTTGGCAGTAATGAAAAACTGTTTTTT. This translates into CVSSKFGSNEKLFF.